This T cell receptor (beta chain) derives from a study of blood T cell repertoires in COVID-19. About the study: From the United States, Italy and Spain came samples of acute and convalescent COVID-19. Nucleic acid was either cDNA or gDNA, and it came from T cells, B-cell-depleted T cells, or PBMCs.

In the authors' workflow: By means of reference gene primer amplification, nucleated cell counts were estimated. Clones were sequenced by immunoSEQ multiplex PCR, and TCRdb holds only the in-frame ones, with some missing. D and trimming were read from the DNA, whereas the V and J calls and clone size are those reported in that table. The table lists 100,000 to 150,000 clones, approximately 87% of them singletons. This CDR3 has 15 amino acids. V was trimmed by 5 bases and J by 8 bases, leaving 21 bases between them. The germline V gene has CDR1 LNHNV and CDR2 YYDKDF (reference sequence). Sequencing used peripheral blood. The chain links TRBV15 to TRBJ1-1; maybe TRBD1 (6 bases). This clonotype was sampled from a woman in her 70s with acute or convalescent COVID-19. The CDR3: CATSVGGQRIREAFF. The DNA of the CDR3 is TGTGCCACCAGCGTCGGGGGGCAGAGAATCAGAGAAGCTTTCTTT.